This T cell receptor (beta chain) was observed in a study of blood T cell repertoires in COVID-19. The CDR3 is made up of 14 amino acids. The V segment lost 5 bases and the J segment 8 bases; nucleotides outside the gene matches: 12. The germline V gene encodes CDR1 SEHNR and CDR2 FQNEAQ (reference sequence). Generated by immunoSEQ multiplex PCR, the TCRdb table keeps only in-frame clones and is missing some. Here the sample spans 25,000 to 35,000 clones, approximately 91% being singletons. This TCR came from a human donor with active COVID-19. The donor label of this sample is uncertain. V gene TRBV7-9 combines with J gene TRBJ2-7; TRBD2 agrees at 7 bases. Material: peripheral blood. CDR3 in amino acids: CASSTGGRAVQQYF. DNA of the CDR3: TGTGCCAGCAGCACGGGAGGCAGGGCTGTCCAGCAGTACTTC.